The T cell receptor beta chain under discussion was sequenced for a study of radiotherapy plus CTLA-4 blockade in lung cancer. The study, taken as a whole, reports: Tumor-origin TCR clones grew in blood after radiotherapy plus ipilimumab.

This clone was detected only once. Its antigen is unknown. TCRdb's table, derived via immunoSEQ multiplex PCR, lists solely in-frame clones and lacks some. The top ten clones hold around 4% of a sample with about 60,000 clones, over 65% of them seen once. The CDR3 length is 14 residues. Trimming left V 4 bases short and J 0 bases short, with 9 bases between. Germline V gene data show CDR1 as MNHNS and CDR2 as SASEGT. The chain employs TRBV6-1 and TRBJ1-1, with D possibly TRBD1 on 6 matching bases. This TCR was sampled from a human donor with non-small cell lung cancer who had a partial response to radiotherapy plus ipilimumab. Here the sequenced sample was peripheral blood, taken from a patient treated with radiotherapy plus ipilimumab. The CDR3 reads CASSATGMNTEAFF. CDR3 coding DNA: TGTGCCAGCAGTGCTACAGGGATGAACACTGAAGCTTTCTTT.